This TCR beta chain was identified in a study of neurological immune-mediated disorders. Study observations and caveats: On phylogenetic grouping, the repertoires of 18 of 34 multiple sclerosis patients fell within one related-CDR3 cluster, constituting a possible signature. HTLV-1-associated myelopathy led in TCR clonal expansion, while multiple sclerosis ranked lowest, below healthy controls.

This clonotype showed up many times. Its antigen is currently unknown. Unsorted libraries were generated from 2 million PBMCs. These cells had been stored in RNAlater at -80 C. A single record per CDR3 protein comes from TCRdb applying MiXCR to the 5' RACE reads. The data hold roughly 70,000 distinct CDR3 sequences, with almost 4% observed a single time. The CDR3 loop spans 14 amino acids. V shed 0 bases and J shed 7 bases, with 12 bases lying between them. Germline V gene sequence: CDR1 KGHSH, CDR2 LQKENI. This sequence joins TRBV18 and TRBJ1-2; the D gene is possibly TRBD1 (5 bases). Sequenced material: PBMCs. This clonotype was sampled from a young man with multiple sclerosis. The CDR3 is CASSPPGQGGGYTF. The CDR3 DNA is TGTGCCAGCTCACCACCGGGCCAGGGAGGTGGCTACACCTTC.